This entry is about one T cell receptor (beta chain). The entry originates in a study of blood T cell repertoires in COVID-19. Study-wide background: COVID-19 samples, acute and convalescent, were from the United States, Italy and Spain.

The CDR3 is 15 residues long. Germline CDR1 is SGDLS and CDR2 is YYNGEE. The V and J ends lost 3 bases and 7 bases respectively, with 16 bases between them. Per the study methods: Estimated nucleated cell counts came from reference gene primer amplification. Produced via immunoSEQ multiplex PCR; TCRdb's table is partial and in-frame only. The V and J calls and clone size were taken over from that table, and D and trimming were inferred from the DNA. Seen here are 130,000 to 150,000 clones, about 80% observed once, and the top ten hold approximately 6.5%. This sequence originates from a human donor in a cohort sampled during active COVID-19. The sequenced sample consisted of peripheral blood. The chain couples TRBV9 to TRBJ2-2, with D possibly matching TRBD2 (7 bases). CDR3 region: CASSAQRGGLGELFF. CDR3 DNA sequence: TGTGCCAGCAGCGCCCAGAGGGGGGGGCTCGGGGAGCTGTTTTTT.